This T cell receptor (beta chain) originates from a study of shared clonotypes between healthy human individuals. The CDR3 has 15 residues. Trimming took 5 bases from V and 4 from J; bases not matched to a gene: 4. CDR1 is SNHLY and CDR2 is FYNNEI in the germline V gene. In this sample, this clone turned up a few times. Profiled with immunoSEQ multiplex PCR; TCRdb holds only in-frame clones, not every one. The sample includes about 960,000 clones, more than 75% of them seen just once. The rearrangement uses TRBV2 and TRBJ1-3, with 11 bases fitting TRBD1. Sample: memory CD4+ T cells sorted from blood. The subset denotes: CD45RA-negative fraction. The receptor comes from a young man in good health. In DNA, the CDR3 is TGTGCCAGCAGTAGGGACAGGGGGACCGGAAACACCATATATTTT. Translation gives CASSRDRGTGNTIYF.